The rows below give T cell receptor beta chains drawn from one sample of a study of preoperative IRX-2 immunotherapy in early breast cancer. Produced via immunoSEQ multiplex PCR; TCRdb's table is partial and in-frame only. The top ten hold around 19% of the sample, which has 5,800 or so clones, over 70% seen once. The sequenced sample was tumor tissue, obtained before IRX-2 immunotherapy. All receptors come from a human donor with breast cancer. Each CDR3 is given with its conserved first and last residue. The D gene is left open where the match is weak. Clone size appears in some rows only: once, few, many, or a class for an expanded clone.

NA,TRBD1,TRBV18,TRBJ1-5,CASSPGQLGNQPQHF,TGTGCCAGCTCGCCGGGACAGTTGGGAAATCAGCCCCAGCATTTT
NA,TRBD1,TRBV30,TRBJ1-2,CAWSLISTGNYGYTF,TGTGCCTGGAGTCTGATCTCGACAGGGAACTATGGCTACACCTTC
NA,NA,TRBV7-6,TRBJ1-5,CASSLTTGILDQPQHF,TGTGCCAGCAGCTTGACTACAGGGATCCTGGATCAGCCCCAGCATTTT
few,TRBD1,TRBV6-8,TRBJ1-1,CASGTGVYWDTEAFF,TGTGCCAGCGGGACAGGGGTTTATTGGGACACTGAAGCTTTCTTT
NA,NA,TRBV25-1,TRBJ2-2,CASSRDLNTGELFF,TGTGCCAGCAGCCGGGACTTAAACACCGGGGAGCTGTTTTTT
NA,TRBD2,TRBV5-1,TRBJ2-5,CASSLDPGLAGGTQYF,TGCGCCAGCAGCTTGGACCCGGGACTAGCGGGAGGGACCCAGTACTTC
NA,NA,TRBV5-1,TRBJ2-3,CASKPVGRHSTDTQYF,TGCGCCAGCAAGCCGGTAGGCAGGCACAGCACAGATACGCAGTATTTT
NA,TRBD1,TRBV11-3,TRBJ1-2,CASSPGTGQVGYTF,TGTGCCAGCAGCCCTGGGACAGGGCAGGTCGGCTACACCTTC
NA,NA,TRBV15,TRBJ1-5,CATSTSGTMGQPQHF,TGTGCCACCAGCACTTCGGGGACTATGGGACAGCCCCAGCATTTT
once,NA,TRBV6-8,TRBJ2-1,CASSAQPGPDNEQFF,TGTGCCAGCAGTGCCCAACCGGGACCCGACAATGAGCAGTTCTTC
NA,NA,TRBV7-1,TRBJ2-2,CASSLFRTRTLPGGELFF,TGTGCCAGCAGCTTATTCAGGACCAGGACACTTCCGGGCGGGGAGCTGTTTTTT
NA,NA,TRBV19,TRBJ1-2,CASSIARTGPYGYTF,TGTGCCAGTAGTATCGCCCGAACAGGTCCCTATGGCTACACCTTC
NA,NA,TRBV19,TRBJ1-3,CASNKGSSGNTIYF,TGTGCCAGTAATAAGGGATCTTCTGGAAACACCATATATTTT
NA,NA,TRBV6-8,TRBJ2-7,CASSLTRLTYEQYF,TGTGCCAGCAGCCTAACCCGGTTAACCTACGAGCAGTACTTC
NA,NA,TRBV11-3,TRBJ1-1,CASSLRTVMNTEAFF,TGTGCCAGCAGCCTCCGGACGGTAATGAACACTGAAGCTTTCTTT